The sequence of this T cell receptor beta chain was determined in a study of shared clonotypes between healthy human individuals. In the study overall: CD4 naive cells filled three plates per donor, CD4 memory three, CD8 naive two and CD8 memory one.

Study-level points and caveats: Among donors, clonotype sharing was expected to be affected by sequencing depth.

Healthy HIV-negative adults without recent acute infections or vaccinations served as donors. Deep-level settings were used for running the assay. Sequenced by immunoSEQ multiplex PCR; TCRdb stores in-frame clones only, minus some. The sample records over 2 million clones, 85% to 95% being singletons. In regard to this clone: The antigen is undetermined.

V was shortened by 0 bases and J by 6 bases, with 13 bases between the two germline ends. Germline CDR1 is SGDLS and CDR2 is YYNGEE. The length of the CDR3 is 15 residues. The receptor was isolated from a man aged 18 to 35 in good health. The sample consisted of naive CD4+ T cells sorted from blood. Subset meaning: CD45RA+ positively selected. The chain employs TRBV9 and TRBJ2-1; D may be TRBD2 (6 bases). The CDR3 DNA sequence: TGTGCCAGCAGCGTAGGCGGGAAAATCTTCAATGAGCAGTTCTTC. The encoded protein is CASSVGGKIFNEQFF.